This T cell receptor beta chain was recovered during a study of T-cell reconstitution after alpha-beta-depleted transplantation in children. The sample holds many counts of this clonotype. Its target is unknown. The CDR3 consists of 15 residues. V was clipped by 2 bases and J by 10 bases, with 18 bases between them. Germline V gives CDR1 MNHEY, CDR2 SVGEGT. Unique molecular identifiers tagged the TCRbeta library. TCRdb analysed the PCR reads with MiXCR anew, one entry per CDR3 protein. The sample consists of 200,000 to 250,000 distinct CDR3 sequences, 8.2% of them appearing once. Study-wide points: After one year, T-cell counts and TCRbeta diversity mostly came from new T cells.

The sequence came from a male patient younger than 18 who had a stem cell transplant for acute lymphoblastic leukemia, so the T cells may come from the graft donor. J is TRBJ2-1 and V is TRBV6-2 or TRBV6-3, with D possibly matching TRBD1 (6 bases). The sequencing here drew on PBMCs, mostly from graft donor cells, taken 180 days after TCRalphabeta/CD19-depleted stem cell transplant. The CDR3 region has the DNA TGTGCCAGCAGTTACAGGGGGACCCTCTACGGGGAGCAGTTCTTC. Its translation is CASSYRGTLYGEQFF.